This is a list of T cell receptor beta chains from one sample in a study of PD-1 blockade in classical Hodgkin lymphoma. Sequenced by immunoSEQ multiplex PCR; TCRdb stores in-frame clones only, minus some. The sample lists just under 20,000 clones, 83% occurring once. The sample in question was CD4+ T cells from blood, obtained before the fourth cycle of nivolumab. The receptors here all came from a human donor with classical Hodgkin lymphoma. Each CDR3 is given with its conserved first and last residue. D genes are given only for firm matches. Part of the rows lack a size; the others show once, few, many or a class for expanded clones.

clone size,J gene,V gene,D gene,CDR3 DNA,CDR3 protein
.,TRBJ1-1,TRBV18,.,TGTGCCAGCTCACCAATTACAGGGAGAAACACTGAAGCTTTCTTT,CASSPITGRNTEAFF
few,TRBJ2-1,TRBV7-9,TRBD1,TGTGCCAGCAGCCTCTGGACCGGGACAGGGTTCAATGAGCAGTTCTTC,CASSLWTGTGFNEQFF
once,TRBJ2-3,TRBV7-9,.,TGTGCCAGCAGCAAAGCTTTACCGGCCCCCACAGATACGCAGTATTTT,CASSKALPAPTDTQYF
.,TRBJ2-5,TRBV5-1,TRBD1,TGCGCCAGCACGTATCTCACAGGGGGAGTCGGAGAGACCCAGTACTTC,CASTYLTGGVGETQYF
.,TRBJ2-1,TRBV5-4,.,TGTGCCAGCAGCTTGGCCATATCCAATGAGCAGTTCTTC,CASSLAISNEQFF
.,TRBJ1-4,TRBV15,TRBD1,TGTGCCACCACTCGCTTTCGGGACAGCCCCAATGAAAAACTGTTTTTT,CATTRFRDSPNEKLFF
.,TRBJ1-4,TRBV5-1,.,TGCGCCAGCAGCTTGGTGGCGGGCCCTAATGAAAAACTGTTTTTT,CASSLVAGPNEKLFF
.,TRBJ1-1,TRBV30,.,TGTGCCTGGATGAGCATGGTGAACACTGAAGCTTTCTTT,CAWMSMVNTEAFF
.,TRBJ2-2,TRBV2,TRBD2,TGTGCCAGCGGGGGACTAGCGGGACGCGGGGAGCTGTTTTTT,CASGGLAGRGELFF
.,TRBJ2-1,TRBV7-2,TRBD2,TGTGCCAGCAGCTGGAGAGGAGCGGGAGGGCCAACTGAGCAGTTCTTC,CASSWRGAGGPTEQFF
medium-sized,TRBJ2-1,TRBV5-5,.,TGTGCCAGCAGCTTGGTTCAGGGGAGGTACAATGAGCAGTTCTTC,CASSLVQGRYNEQFF
few,TRBJ1-5,TRBV6-1,.,TGTGCCAGCAGTGGAGGGGTTCATCAGCCCCAGCATTTT,CASSGGVHQPQHF
once,TRBJ2-2,TRBV18,.,TGTGCCAGCTCACCATCCGTACCCAGGATTCCCGGGGAGCTGTTTTTT,CASSPSVPRIPGELFF
.,TRBJ2-1,TRBV19,TRBD2,TGTGCCAGTAGTAGAGCGGGAGCAGGAAATGAGCAGTTCTTC,CASSRAGAGNEQFF
once,TRBJ2-1,TRBV7-9,TRBD2,TGTGCCAGCAGCTCACTAGCGGGGGTGGAAGGGGGGTACAATGAGCAGTTCTTC,CASSSLAGVEGGYNEQFF
once,TRBJ2-5,TRBV5-4,.,TGTGCCAGCAGCTTGGTATGGCAGGAAGAGACCCAGTACTTC,CASSLVWQEETQYF
.,TRBJ1-3,TRBV7-8,.,TGTGCCAGCAGCTTATTCGCCTCTGGAAACACCATATATTTT,CASSLFASGNTIYF
.,TRBJ1-4,TRBV15,.,TGTGCCACGCGGGTCAGGGGAAGGGAAAAACTGTTTTTT,CATRVRGREKLFF
.,TRBJ1-5,TRBV19,.,TGTGCCAGTAGTCAGGGGCCTCAGCCCCAGCATTTT,CASSQGPQPQHF
.,TRBJ1-2,TRBV6-1,.,TGTGCCAGCAGTGAAGCGAGGCAGGTGTTGGGCTACACCTTC,CASSEARQVLGYTF
few,TRBJ1-1,TRBV19,.,TGTGCCAGTCAAAGGCGGGGACCGCACATGAACACTGAAGCTTTCTTT,CASQRRGPHMNTEAFF
.,TRBJ2-2,TRBV18,.,TGTGCCAGCTCACCAGACATGAACACCGGGGAGCTGTTTTTT,CASSPDMNTGELFF
few,TRBJ1-1,TRBV11-2,.,TGTGCCAGCAGCTTAGCACCGCTCGCTGAAGCTTTCTTT,CASSLAPLAEAFF
.,TRBJ2-7,TRBV5-6,TRBD1,TGTGCCAGCAGCTGGGGACAGACGTTACCCTACGAGCAGTACTTC,CASSWGQTLPYEQYF
.,TRBJ2-7,TRBV27,.,TGTGCCAGCAGTTTCGTGGGGGGCTCCGAGCAGTACTTC,CASSFVGGSEQYF
.,TRBJ2-7,TRBV18,TRBD1,TGTGCCAGCTCCGGACAGGGGGGAGTTTACGAGCAGTACTTC,CASSGQGGVYEQYF
once,TRBJ2-7,TRBV2,.,TGTGCCAGCAGTTTAAGGGACATTTCCTACGAGCAGTACTTC,CASSLRDISYEQYF